Listed below are T cell receptor beta chains from one sample, sequenced in a study of T cell repertoires in cytomegalovirus infection. One entry per CDR3 protein results from TCRdb running MiXCR on the reads. This table holds some 400,000 distinct CDR3 sequences, 18% found once. Material for sequencing was PBMCs. The receptors derive from a human donor in good health (CMV status not recorded). Some clones in this sample may be carry-over from other donors' samples. Both conserved end residues are part of each CDR3. D genes are given only for firm matches.

TRBV7-2	TRBD2	TRBJ2-1	CASSRLAPDEQFF
TRBV2	NA	TRBJ2-1	CASRVAGYEQFF
TRBV20-1	NA	TRBJ1-5	CSASAGTSNQPQHF
TRBV29-1	TRBD2	TRBJ2-5	CSASKLAGGETQYF
TRBV12-3/TRBV12-4	NA	TRBJ2-3	CASSPGTLLTDTQYF
TRBV28	TRBD1	TRBJ2-7	CASKTGIEYEQYF
TRBV27	TRBD1	TRBJ1-2	CASSSWGQGVTNYGYTF
TRBV10-3	TRBD1	TRBJ1-2	CAINLDRATYGYIF
TRBV27	NA	TRBJ1-6	CASSLSVMAPLHF
TRBV12-3/TRBV12-4	NA	TRBJ1-1	CASSLLDNTEAFF
TRBV7-9	NA	TRBJ1-1	CASSLLTTTEAFF
TRBV6-2/TRBV6-3	NA	TRBJ1-5	CASSYSIGGARGLPQHF
TRBV20-1	NA	TRBJ2-3	CSARTPATDTQYF
TRBV29-1	NA	TRBJ2-2	CSIKFANTGELFF
TRBV5-1	NA	TRBJ1-4	CASSTNRDQKLFF